The clone carrying this T cell receptor (beta chain) was found once. What it binds is unknown. The method was immunoSEQ multiplex PCR; TCRdb's version includes in-frame clones alone and lacks a portion of them. The table has more than 30,000 clones, about 93% seen once. This record belongs to a study of a mutant IDH1 vaccine in newly diagnosed glioma. Study conclusions and caveats: Seemingly, pseudoprogression had no relation to changes in the top peripheral T cell clonotypes.

As to time point: week 47, end of study. What each vaccine dose contained was 300 ug of mutant IDH1 20-mer peptide, accompanied by topical imiquimod. Across weeks 1, 3, 5, 7, 11, 15, 19 and 23, patients received a vaccination each time, eight in all. There are 15 residues in the CDR3. The ends lost 0 bases at V and 8 bases at J; junction bases unmatched: 9. CDR1 is MNHNS, CDR2 SASEGT, per germline. The specimen was PBMCs, collected from a glioma patient whose treatment included an IDH1 peptide vaccine. The receptor's source is a woman aged 40-49 years with glioma. The chain links TRBV6-1 to TRBJ1-1; TRBD1 matches at 7 bases. The CDR3 DNA sequence: TGTGCCAGCAGTGAAGCGGGGGTCAGGGGGTCGGAAGCTTTCTTT. This gives the protein CASSEAGVRGSEAFF.